These T cell receptor beta chains were read from a single sample in a study of long-term antiretroviral therapy in people with HIV. The method was immunoSEQ multiplex PCR; TCRdb's version includes in-frame clones alone and lacks a portion of them. The table includes approximately 33,000 clones, over 75% detected once. The sequences come from unsorted PBMCs, collected 0.8 years before starting antiretroviral therapy. The receptors shown here come from a young man with HIV. Each CDR3 is given with its conserved first and last residue. Each record gives: clone size, V gene, J gene, D gene, CDR3 protein, CDR3 DNA. A D gene is named only where the DNA matches it firmly. Part of the rows lack a size; the others show once, few, many or a class for expanded clones.

clone size: NA
V gene: TRBV7-9
J gene: TRBJ1-5
D gene: NA
CDR3 protein: CASSPNEGTYSNQPQHF
CDR3 DNA: TGTGCCAGCAGCCCCAACGAGGGGACCTATAGCAATCAGCCCCAGCATTTT

clone size: NA
V gene: TRBV25-1
J gene: TRBJ2-1
D gene: TRBD2
CDR3 protein: CASSELGAGALFNEQFF
CDR3 DNA: TGTGCCAGCAGTGAATTGGGTGCGGGAGCCCTCTTCAATGAGCAGTTCTTC

clone size: NA
V gene: TRBV19
J gene: TRBJ2-5
D gene: NA
CDR3 protein: CASSIRGASETQYF
CDR3 DNA: TGTGCCAGTAGTATAAGGGGGGCTTCGGAGACCCAGTACTTC

clone size: NA
V gene: TRBV4-3
J gene: TRBJ2-2
D gene: NA
CDR3 protein: CASSQENRELFF
CDR3 DNA: TGCGCCAGCAGCCAAGAAAACCGGGAGCTGTTTTTT

clone size: NA
V gene: TRBV6-1
J gene: TRBJ2-7
D gene: TRBD2
CDR3 protein: CASSEADGLAGYGQYF
CDR3 DNA: TGTGCCAGCAGTGAAGCAGACGGACTAGCGGGGTATGGGCAGTACTTC

clone size: NA
V gene: TRBV14
J gene: TRBJ2-6
D gene: NA
CDR3 protein: CASSQLGWANVLTF
CDR3 DNA: TGTGCCAGCAGCCAACTGGGTTGGGCCAACGTCCTGACTTTC

clone size: few
V gene: TRBV27
J gene: TRBJ1-1
D gene: NA
CDR3 protein: CASRSGNTEAFF
CDR3 DNA: TGTGCCAGCCGTAGTGGGAACACTGAAGCTTTCTTT

clone size: NA
V gene: TRBV29-1
J gene: TRBJ2-2
D gene: NA
CDR3 protein: CSVEDPVYAGELFF
CDR3 DNA: TGCAGCGTTGAGGATCCGGTTTATGCCGGGGAGCTGTTTTTT

clone size: NA
V gene: TRBV15
J gene: TRBJ2-5
D gene: TRBD2
CDR3 protein: CATSSALAGLGETQYF
CDR3 DNA: TGTGCCACCAGCAGCGCTCTAGCGGGGTTGGGGGAGACCCAGTACTTC

clone size: NA
V gene: TRBV19
J gene: TRBJ2-3
D gene: TRBD2
CDR3 protein: CASSTGTSGGDTQYF
CDR3 DNA: TGTGCCAGTAGTACTGGGACTAGCGGGGGAGACACGCAGTATTTT

clone size: NA
V gene: TRBV6-6
J gene: TRBJ1-1
D gene: TRBD1
CDR3 protein: CASSYAQGVNTEAFF
CDR3 DNA: TGTGCCAGCAGTTACGCGCAGGGGGTGAACACTGAAGCTTTCTTT

clone size: NA
V gene: TRBV5-1
J gene: TRBJ2-2
D gene: TRBD1
CDR3 protein: CASSIVTGTGDPGELFF
CDR3 DNA: TGCGCCAGCAGCATAGTCACCGGGACAGGGGACCCCGGGGAGCTGTTTTTT

clone size: few
V gene: TRBV5-4
J gene: TRBJ2-5
D gene: TRBD1
CDR3 protein: CASTLDREETQYF
CDR3 DNA: TGTGCCAGCACCTTAGACAGGGAAGAGACCCAGTACTTC

clone size: NA
V gene: TRBV29-1
J gene: TRBJ2-5
D gene: NA
CDR3 protein: CSVNSEDEETQYF
CDR3 DNA: TGCAGCGTGAACAGTGAGGACGAGGAGACCCAGTACTTC

clone size: few
V gene: TRBV10-3
J gene: TRBJ1-1
D gene: NA
CDR3 protein: CAIMATDTEAFF
CDR3 DNA: TGTGCCATCATGGCGACGGACACTGAAGCTTTCTTT

clone size: NA
V gene: TRBV5-1
J gene: TRBJ1-5
D gene: TRBD1
CDR3 protein: CASSLSGTVEHQPQHF
CDR3 DNA: TGCGCCAGCAGCTTGTCAGGGACAGTCGAACATCAGCCCCAGCATTTT

clone size: NA
V gene: TRBV9
J gene: TRBJ1-6
D gene: NA
CDR3 protein: CASSVGPSNSPLHF
CDR3 DNA: TGTGCCAGCAGCGTAGGCCCCTCTAATTCACCCCTCCACTTT

clone size: once
V gene: TRBV6-6
J gene: TRBJ2-7
D gene: NA
CDR3 protein: CASRNVDTISYEQYF
CDR3 DNA: TGTGCCAGCAGAAACGTAGACACAATTTCCTACGAGCAGTACTTC

clone size: NA
V gene: TRBV7-2
J gene: TRBJ2-1
D gene: NA
CDR3 protein: CASSSLTDNEQFF
CDR3 DNA: TGTGCCAGCAGTTCCCTTACAGACAATGAGCAGTTCTTC

clone size: NA
V gene: TRBV5-4
J gene: TRBJ1-2
D gene: NA
CDR3 protein: CASSLGLGDARGYTF
CDR3 DNA: TGTGCCAGCAGCTTGGGGCTGGGGGACGCTCGTGGCTACACCTTC

clone size: NA
V gene: TRBV6-1
J gene: TRBJ2-1
D gene: NA
CDR3 protein: CASSESGRRMQFF
CDR3 DNA: TGTGCCAGCAGTGAGTCCGGGAGACGGATGCAGTTCTTC

clone size: once
V gene: TRBV5-6
J gene: TRBJ2-4
D gene: TRBD2
CDR3 protein: CASSLGPGTSTYF
CDR3 DNA: TGTGCCAGCAGCTTGGGCCCCGGGACTAGTACTTACTTC

clone size: few
V gene: TRBV6-5
J gene: TRBJ2-2
D gene: NA
CDR3 protein: CASSLQGLGELFF
CDR3 DNA: TGTGCCAGCAGTCTACAGGGACTGGGGGAGCTGTTTTTT

clone size: NA
V gene: TRBV6-5
J gene: TRBJ2-1
D gene: NA
CDR3 protein: CASSMGTAVYNEQFF
CDR3 DNA: TGTGCCAGCAGCATGGGGACTGCGGTCTACAATGAGCAGTTCTTC

clone size: once
V gene: TRBV5-1
J gene: TRBJ2-7
D gene: TRBD1
CDR3 protein: CASSWSRDSLSYEQYF
CDR3 DNA: TGCGCCAGCAGCTGGAGTCGGGACAGCCTCTCCTACGAGCAGTACTTC

clone size: NA
V gene: TRBV4-3
J gene: TRBJ2-7
D gene: NA
CDR3 protein: CASSQDRAAGATYEQYF
CDR3 DNA: TGCGCCAGCAGCCAAGATCGGGCGGCAGGGGCTACCTACGAGCAGTACTTC

clone size: NA
V gene: TRBV6-4
J gene: TRBJ2-2
D gene: NA
CDR3 protein: CASSDTNTGELFF
CDR3 DNA: TGTGCCAGCAGTGACACGAACACCGGGGAGCTGTTTTTT

clone size: NA
V gene: TRBV2
J gene: TRBJ1-1
D gene: NA
CDR3 protein: CASSEAPGGNTEAFF
CDR3 DNA: TGTGCCAGCAGTGAAGCCCCGGGGGGAAACACTGAAGCTTTCTTT

clone size: NA
V gene: TRBV6-5
J gene: TRBJ1-1
D gene: TRBD1
CDR3 protein: CASSPTGWTEAFF
CDR3 DNA: TGTGCCAGCAGTCCGACAGGGTGGACTGAAGCTTTCTTT